The text below deals with one TCR beta chain. Its antigen is unknown. This record belongs to a study of CD8 T cells in Susac syndrome. Points from the study as a whole: A relatively small number of individuals underwent TCR sequencing and HLA analysis.

High-throughput TCR beta sequencing covered peripheral CD8+ and CD4+ T cells. The multiple sclerosis control group consisted of treatment-naive patients whose relapsing-remitting disease, which was either stable or active, fulfilled revised McDonald criteria. About 0.5 to 1 ug RNA was reverse transcribed with random hexamers. A single record per CDR3 protein comes from TCRdb applying MiXCR to the immunoSEQ multiplex PCR reads. The sample carries 250,000 or so distinct CDR3 sequences, about 94% recorded once. This TCR was recovered from a human donor with multiple sclerosis. Material for sequencing was CD4+ T cells from PBMCs.

Here the CDR3 reads CASSLDLDIYEQYF. Written as DNA, the CDR3 is TGCGCCAGCAGCTTGGACCTAGATATCTACGAGCAGTACTTC. The rearrangement uses TRBV5-1 and TRBJ2-7; no firm D call. V lost 0 bases and J lost 3, with 10 bases in between. The CDR3 sequence is 14 residues long. Per germline, CDR1 SGHRS and CDR2 YFSETQ.